The next 17 T cell receptor beta chains were all read from a single sample in a study of blood T cell repertoires in COVID-19. Method: immunoSEQ multiplex PCR; TCRdb's copy keeps in-frame clones and lacks some. This sample carries more than 250,000 clones, roughly 84% of them seen once, and the ten largest clones take 1%. Sequencing was done on a sample of peripheral blood. These receptors were obtained from a man in his fifties or sixties with active or convalescent COVID-19.

The J gene is TRBJ2-2, the V gene TRBV5-1; weak D call: TRBD1 (6 bases). Germline V lookup: CDR1 SGHRS, CDR2 YFSETQ. This CDR3 has 15 amino acids. Trimming took off 2 bases at V and 4 bases at J, with 12 bases between the two ends. This CDR3 is CASSFGQQGTGELFF. Here the CDR3 DNA reads TGCGCCAGCAGCTTTGGTCAACAGGGCACCGGGGAGCTGTTTTTT.

The chain couples TRBV19 to TRBJ2-3; D possibly corresponds to TRBD1 (6 bases). The ends were cut back, 7 bases at V and 1 base at J, with 15 bases in the middle. The CDR3 is 15 residues long. From germline, CDR1 is LNHDA and CDR2 SQIVND (reference sequence). The CDR3 region is CASNFAGDGTDTQYF. CDR3 sequence (DNA): TGTGCCAGTAATTTCGCAGGGGACGGCACAGATACGCAGTATTTT.

The DNA for the CDR3 is TGTGCCAGCAGTGACGACACAGGGGTTACAGATACGCAGTATTTT. Residues: CASSDDTGVTDTQYF. This rearrangement joins TRBV2 to TRBJ2-3, with 7 bases lining up with TRBD1. CDR1 SNHLY and CDR2 FYNNEI come from the germline V gene. The CDR3 extends over 15 amino acids. Trimming at V came to 3 bases and at J to 3 bases, leaving 6 bases not matched to a gene. Variable domain in full (rest from reference TRBV2 and TRBJ2-3): EPEVTQTPSHQVTQMGQEVILRCVPISNHLYFYWYRQILGQKVEFLVSFYNNEISEKSEIFDDQFSVERPDGSNFTLKIRSTKLEDSAMYFCASSDDTGVTDTQYFGPGTRLTVL.

This sequence joins TRBV2 and TRBJ2-1; a possible D gene is TRBD2 (5 bases). Per the germline V gene, CDR1 is SNHLY and CDR2 is FYNNEI. V shed 5 bases and J shed 0 bases, with 14 bases lying between them. The CDR3 loop spans 16 amino acids. The CDR3 sequence is CASSPFGKASYNEQFF. For the CDR3, the DNA is TGTGCCAGCAGTCCATTCGGGAAGGCCTCCTACAATGAGCAGTTCTTC.

The chain is built from TRBV9 and TRBJ2-2; tentatively, D is TRBD1 (5 bases). Germline assignment: CDR1 SGDLS and CDR2 YYNGEE. The CDR3 covers 16 residues. The ends were cut back, 3 bases at V and 0 bases at J, with 12 bases in the middle. The CDR3 nucleotides read TGTGCCAGCAGCGCATTGGACATCGCGAACACCGGGGAGCTGTTTTTT. It encodes CASSALDIANTGELFF.

The chain carries TRBV2 and TRBJ2-1; weak D call: TRBD1 (5 bases). CDR3 size: 13 residues. Germline values: CDR1 SNHLY, CDR2 FYNNEI. Trimming left V 5 bases short and J 5 bases short, with 10 bases between. Here the CDR3 DNA reads TGTGCCAGCAGTCCCGACAGACACAATGAGCAGTTCTTC. It is translated as CASSPDRHNEQFF.

The chain couples TRBV24-1 to TRBJ2-6, with a tentative D call TRBD2 (5 bases). Germline V gene lookup returns CDR1 KGHDR and CDR2 SFDVKD. V was shortened by 11 bases and J by 3 bases, with 16 bases between the two germline ends. CDR3 size: 15 residues. The CDR3 spells CAISDAGDGANVLTF. CDR3 coding DNA: TGTGCCATCAGCGACGCGGGTGATGGGGCCAACGTCCTGACTTTC.

This sequence joins TRBV2 and TRBJ1-6, with a weak D call TRBD1 (5 bases). Trimming removed 2 bases from V and 10 bases from J, with 18 bases in between. This CDR3 comprises 16 residues. Germline CDR1 and CDR2: SNHLY and FYNNEI. The CDR3 DNA is TGTGCCAGCAGTGAATACCCCCCAGGGCGCAACTCACCCCTCCACTTT. This gives the protein CASSEYPPGRNSPLHF.

V gene TRBV13 combines with J gene TRBJ2-5; 7 bases line up with TRBD1. The CDR3 is 13 residues long. V lost 6 bases and J lost 4; bases outside the gene matches: 5. Germline CDR1 and CDR2: PRHDT and FYEKMQ (reference sequence). In nucleotides, the CDR3 is TGTGCCAGCAGTTGGGGGACAGCAGAGACCCAGTACTTC. Translated: CASSWGTAETQYF.

The J gene is TRBJ1-5, the V gene TRBV19, with 8 bases aligning to TRBD1. The ends lost 3 bases at V and 7 bases at J; junction bases unmatched: 8. This CDR3 is 15 amino acids long. Per germline, CDR1 LNHDA and CDR2 SQIVND (reference sequence). In DNA form, the CDR3 reads TGTGCCAGTAGTATCGGACAGGGCACAAGGCAGCCCCAGCATTTT. Residues: CASSIGQGTRQPQHF.

J is TRBJ1-5 and V is TRBV19; 9 bases are a match to TRBD1. The V segment lost 8 bases and the J segment 1 base; nucleotides outside the gene matches: 9. The CDR3 covers 16 residues. Germline V gene lookup returns CDR1 LNHDA and CDR2 SQIVND (reference sequence). The CDR3 loop is CASVDSGTGSNQPQHF. The CDR3 nucleotides read TGTGCCAGTGTCGATTCCGGGACAGGGAGCAATCAGCCCCAGCATTTT. The complete variable domain, with remaining parts taken from reference TRBV19 and TRBJ1-5, reads DGGITQSPKYLFRKEGQNVTLSCEQNLNHDAMYWYRQDPGQGLRLIYYSQIVNDFQKGDIAEGYSVSREKKESFPLTVTSAQKNPTAFYLCASVDSGTGSNQPQHFGDGTRLSIL.

J is TRBJ1-2 and V is TRBV6-5; D possibly corresponds to TRBD1 (5 bases). The CDR3 totals 12 residues. CDR1 is MNHEY and CDR2 is SVGAGI in the germline V gene. V lost 8 bases to trimming and J lost 6 bases, with 13 bases between them. In nucleotides, the CDR3 is TGTGCCAGCTTGGGGGAGGGCGATGGCTACACCTTC. It encodes CASLGEGDGYTF.

This CDR3 is CASSFRDRGLAFF. The CDR3, as DNA: TGTGCCAGCTCGTTCCGGGACAGGGGACTAGCTTTCTTT. This chain joins TRBV19 and TRBJ1-1; 10 nucleotides agree with TRBD1. CDR1 is LNHDA and CDR2 is SQIVND in the germline V gene (reference sequence). The CDR3 contains 13 residues. The V gene end was trimmed by 9 bases and the J gene end by 10 bases; junction bases not matched to a gene: 11.

The rearrangement joins TRBV5-6 to TRBJ1-1; 8 nucleotides agree with TRBD1. The CDR3 consists of 14 residues. CDR1 is SGHDT, CDR2 YYEEEE, per germline. V gave up 4 bases and J gave up 1 base; unmatched junction bases: 3. As DNA, the CDR3 is TGTGCCAGCAGCCGCAGGGGGCGGAACACTGAAGCTTTCTTT. Translation: CASSRRGRNTEAFF. Full variable domain (outside the CDR3, taken from reference TRBV5-6 and TRBJ1-1): DAGVTQSPTHLIKTRGQQVTLRCSPKSGHDTVSWYQQALGQGPQFIFQYYEEEERQRGNFPDRFSGHQFPNYSSELNVNALLLGDSALYLCASSRRGRNTEAFFGQGTRLTVV.

The chain has TRBV2 and TRBJ2-1; a weak D match, TRBD2 (6 bases). The CDR3 extends over 15 amino acids. The V and J ends lost 1 base and 4 bases respectively, with 11 bases between them. CDR1 is SNHLY and CDR2 is FYNNEI in the germline V gene. The CDR3 DNA is TGTGCCAGCAGTGAAGATCAGGACTATTACAATGAGCAGTTCTTC. It encodes CASSEDQDYYNEQFF.

This sequence joins TRBV5-1 and TRBJ1-1; D might be TRBD1 (5 bases). CDR3 size: 12 residues. With 3 bases removed from V and 5 bases from J, the gap between germline ends came to 8 bases. Per the germline V gene, CDR1 is SGHRS and CDR2 is YFSETQ. The CDR3, as DNA: TGCGCCAGCAGCTCGGACATAACTGAAGCTTTCTTT. It specifies CASSSDITEAFF.

The genes are TRBV18 and TRBJ2-3; 10 bases match TRBD1. Germline V gene lookup returns CDR1 KGHSH and CDR2 LQKENI. With 4 bases clipped from V and 5 bases from J, the junction kept 6 bases outside the gene matches. CDR3 length: 15 amino acids. CDR3 bases: TGTGCCAGCTCACGAGGGACAGGGGTACAAGATACGCAGTATTTT. Translated: CASSRGTGVQDTQYF.